This T cell receptor (beta chain) originates from a study of blood T cell repertoires in COVID-19. Here immunoSEQ multiplex PCR was the method, and the copy in TCRdb shows in-frame clones only, minus some. The sample holds about 140,000 clones, about 85% seen once. The germline V and J ends were trimmed by 8 bases and 2 bases, with 16 bases remaining between them. Germline values: CDR1 SNHLY, CDR2 FYNNEI. This CDR3 is 15 amino acids long. This sequence joins TRBV2 and TRBJ1-5; no reliable D call. The material sequenced was peripheral blood. The sequence was collected from a human donor with acute or convalescent COVID-19. The donor label of this sample is uncertain. The DNA for the CDR3 is TGTGCCAGCCGAGCTAGAGTTTGGGGCAATCAGCCCCAGCATTTT. Translating gives CASRARVWGNQPQHF. The full variable domain, completed using reference TRBV2 and TRBJ1-5, is EPEVTQTPSHQVTQMGQEVILRCVPISNHLYFYWYRQILGQKVEFLVSFYNNEISEKSEIFDDQFSVERPDGSNFTLKIRSTKLEDSAMYFCASRARVWGNQPQHFGDGTRLSIL.